Listed here are 23 T cell receptor beta chains from one sample, sequenced in a study of patients and donors after allogeneic stem cell transplantation. Each CDR3 protein gets one entry after TCRdb re-called the RT-PCR reads with MiXCR. The sample carries about a million distinct CDR3 sequences, about a sixth recorded once. The sample taken for sequencing was blood, either unsorted or a sorted T cell fraction (not recorded which). These receptor sequences come from a human donor who was either an allogeneic HSCT recipient or a stem cell or donor lymphocyte infusion donor (not recorded which). It is not recorded whose cells these are; they may come from a transplant donor.

This clonotype was seen a handful of times. CDR3 DNA: TGTGCCAGCAGCTCCCGACCCCTACCCCTGAACACTGAAGCTTTCTTT. It translates to CASSSRPLPLNTEAFF. The chain is built from TRBV7-9 and TRBJ1-1; D is unresolved. V lost 4 bases, J lost 0 bases, and 15 bases lay in between. This CDR3 region has 16 residues. The V gene's germline CDR1 is SEHNR and CDR2 FQNEAQ (reference sequence).

This clonotype occurred a few times. The J gene is TRBJ1-2, the V gene TRBV24-1; D is unresolved. V lost 4 bases to trimming and J lost 8 bases, with 13 bases between them. In germline, CDR1 is KGHDR, CDR2 SFDVKD. This CDR3 contains 13 residues. The CDR3 DNA sequence: TGTGCCACCAGTGAACCCTCAGAAGGGGGCTACACCTTC. Translation: CATSEPSEGGYTF.

In this sample, this clonotype turned up a few times. This sequence joins TRBV5-4 and TRBJ1-1, with no clear D. The CDR3 extends over 15 amino acids. V lost 4 bases to trimming and J lost 2 bases, with 15 bases between them. Looked up from germline, CDR1 is SGHNT and CDR2 is YYREEE (reference sequence). For the CDR3, the DNA is TGTGCCAGCAGCATAAACCCAACAGCTAACACTGAAGCTTTCTTT. Protein sequence: CASSINPTANTEAFF.

There are a few counts of this clonotype. V and J are TRBV7-6 and TRBJ2-1; tentative D call: TRBD1 (5 bases). This CDR3 comprises 20 residues. V lost 1 base and J 0 bases, leaving 22 bases between the germline ends. Germline CDR1 reads SGHVS; CDR2 reads FNYEAQ. In DNA, the CDR3 is TGTGCCAGCAGCTTAGGTCAGGGAAGACGCGATAAGAGCTCCTACAATGAGCAGTTCTTC. This sequence encodes CASSLGQGRRDKSSYNEQFF.

In its sample, this clonotype was seen many times. The gene calls are TRBV6-1 and TRBJ2-1; 8 bases align to TRBD1. V lost 5 bases and J lost 4; bases outside the gene matches: 4. This CDR3 comprises 14 residues. Germline V CDR1 and CDR2: MNHNS, SASEGT. The CDR3 coding sequence is TGTGCCAGCAGTCCAGGGGGCAAGTACAATGAGCAGTTCTTC. As protein: CASSPGGKYNEQFF.

About this clonotype itself: No conserved phenylalanine or tryptophan is present at the end of the CDR3, so a read error is the likely explanation. The chain links TRBV2 to TRBJ1-6; possibly TRBD1 for D (5 bases). The V gene lost 4 bases and the J gene lost 6 bases, with 7 bases spanning the gap. Germline-derived CDR1 and CDR2 are SNHLY and FYNNEI. The CDR3 length is 13 residues. CDR3 nucleotide sequence: TGTGCCAGCAGTGCAGGGACTAATTCACCCCTCCACCTT. Translation gives CASSAGTNSPLHL.

The chain joins TRBV5-1 to TRBJ1-2; no reliable D call. V shed 0 bases and J shed 7 bases, with 13 bases lying between them. The CDR3 consists of 14 residues. The germline gives CDR1 SGHRS, CDR2 YFSETQ. The CDR3 region has the DNA TGCGCCAGCAGCTTGGATCCCATGCTCGGTGGCTACACCTTC. This gives the protein CASSLDPMLGGYTF.

J is TRBJ2-5 and V is TRBV4-3; D may be TRBD2 (6 bases). V was pared by 2 bases and J by 5 bases, with 15 bases between. CDR1 and CDR2 (germline): LGHNA, YSLEER. The CDR3 runs 15 residues. The CDR3 sequence is CASSQLARDGETQYF. CDR3 sequence (DNA): TGCGCCAGCAGCCAACTAGCGCGGGACGGCGAGACCCAGTACTTC.

The genes are TRBV11-1 and TRBJ2-4; no clear D. The CDR3 loop spans 21 amino acids. Germline V CDR1 and CDR2: SGHAT, FQDESV (reference sequence). V was pared by 2 bases and J by 0 bases, with 26 bases between. The CDR3 here is CASSLYGRDGIGNLAKNIQYF. The CDR3 DNA is TGTGCCAGCAGCTTATACGGAAGGGATGGGATTGGGAACCTAGCCAAAAACATTCAGTACTTC.

V and J are TRBV7-9 and TRBJ2-1; D could derive from TRBD1 or TRBD2 (7 bases each). Trimming cost V 6 bases and J 3 bases, with 21 bases left between them. Germline lookup yields CDR1 SEHNR and CDR2 FQNEAQ (reference sequence). CDR3 length: 17 amino acids. In DNA, the CDR3 is TGTGCCAGCAGTCAAGAGGTGGGCAGGGGGGGCTACAATGAGCAGTTCTTC. Amino acid sequence: CASSQEVGRGGYNEQFF. The variable domain in full, with the rest retrieved from reference TRBV7-9 and TRBJ2-1, is DTGVSQNPRHKITKRGQNVTFRCDPISEHNRLYWYRQTLGQGPEFLTYFQNEAQLEKSRLLSDRFSAERPKGSFSTLEIQRTEQGDSAMYLCASSQEVGRGGYNEQFFGPGTRLTVL.

This clonotype was seen many times. V gene TRBV24-1 combines with J gene TRBJ2-3; 9 nucleotides line up with TRBD1. CDR1 and CDR2 (germline): KGHDR, SFDVKD. Unmatched junction bases numbered 6, after V lost 7 bases and J lost 2 bases. This CDR3 has 15 amino acids. The CDR3 region is CATRSGQGTTDTQYF. The CDR3 DNA reads as TGTGCCACCAGATCGGGACAGGGCACCACAGATACGCAGTATTTT.

The chain uses TRBV5-1 and TRBJ2-7, with D hard to call. The V end lost 0 bases, the J end lost 2 bases, and 9 bases lay between the germline ends. Germline V CDR1 and CDR2: SGHRS, YFSETQ. The CDR3 consists of 14 residues. CDR3 DNA sequence: TGCGCCAGCAGCTTGGACAGATTGACCTACGAGCAGTACTTC. Translating it yields CASSLDRLTYEQYF.

The rearrangement links TRBV24-1 to TRBJ2-3; D might be TRBD1 (8 bases). Between the trimmed V and J ends, which lost 5 bases and 7 bases, there was a span of 15 bases. The CDR3 runs 14 residues. CDR1 is KGHDR, CDR2 SFDVKD, per germline. For the CDR3, the DNA is TGTGCCACCAGTGGAACAGGGGGGGCGAATACGCAGTATTTT. Translating it yields CATSGTGGANTQYF.

This clonotype has just a few counts. The rearrangement joins TRBV29-1 to TRBJ2-5; 12 bases match TRBD1. V was clipped by 7 bases and J by 4 bases; unmatched bases: 7. The CDR3 extends over 14 amino acids. Germline V lookup: CDR1 SQVTM, CDR2 ANQGSEA. CDR3 in amino acids: CSGTGTGGLETQYF. In DNA, the CDR3 is TGCAGCGGAACCGGGACAGGGGGCCTAGAGACCCAGTACTTC.

V and J are TRBV29-1 and TRBJ2-5, with 7 bases that match TRBD2. The CDR3 covers 12 residues. V shed 3 bases, J shed 4 bases, and the junction held 2 bases outside the gene matches. Looked up from germline, CDR1 is SQVTM and CDR2 is ANQGSEA. The DNA for the CDR3 is TGCAGCGTTGACGGACTAGGAGAGACCCAGTACTTC. Translating gives CSVDGLGETQYF. The whole variable domain, remainder taken from reference TRBV29-1 and TRBJ2-5, is SAVISQKPSRDICQRGTSLTIQCQVDSQVTMMFWYRQQPGQSLTLIATANQGSEATYESGFVIDKFPISRPNLTFSTLTVSNMSPEDSSIYLCSVDGLGETQYFGPGTRLLVL.

This clonotype was seen only a few times. The V and J genes are TRBV20-1 and TRBJ2-7; D remains ambiguous. This CDR3 is built from 12 residues. The germline V gene has CDR1 DFQATT and CDR2 SNEGSKA (reference sequence). The ends were cut back, 5 bases at V and 4 bases at J, with 12 bases in the middle. The CDR3 sequence is CSAPIPPYEQYF. The CDR3 DNA is TGCAGTGCTCCCATTCCCCCGTACGAGCAGTACTTC.

The chain combines TRBV6-1 with TRBJ2-7; D gene uncertain. The CDR3 contains 13 residues. CDR1 is MNHNS, CDR2 SASEGT, per germline. Trimming left V 6 bases short and J 6 bases short, with 15 bases between. The CDR3 sequence is CASSANSAGEQYF. The CDR3 DNA sequence: TGTGCCAGCAGCGCGAATTCCGCCGGCGAGCAGTACTTC.

This sequence joins TRBV3-1 and TRBJ2-1, with D unresolved. CDR1 is LGHDT, CDR2 YNNKEL, per germline (reference sequence). Trimming removed 1 base at V and 0 bases at J, with 10 bases between. CDR3 size: 16 residues. This chain's CDR3 is CASSQGRGSSYNEQFF. CDR3 DNA: TGTGCCAGCAGCCAAGGTCGCGGCAGCTCCTACAATGAGCAGTTCTTC.

CDR3: CASSPRGTKSYNEQFF. The CDR3 DNA reads TGTGCCAGCAGCCCGCGGGGGACTAAGTCCTACAATGAGCAGTTCTTC. The genes are TRBV7-3 and TRBJ2-1; TRBD2 matches at 7 bases. Trimming took 5 bases from V and 1 from J; bases not matched to a gene: 8. Germline lookup yields CDR1 SGHTA and CDR2 FQGTGA. CDR3 size: 16 residues.

This clonotype occurred many times. The chain uses TRBV24-1 and TRBJ2-1, with 7 bases identical to TRBD1. This CDR3 region has 15 residues. After removal of 4 bases from V and 8 bases from J, the junction contained 10 bases not matched to a gene. Germline-derived CDR1 and CDR2 are KGHDR and SFDVKD. This CDR3 is CATSELQGLVDEQFF. The CDR3 bases are TGTGCCACCAGTGAGTTACAGGGGCTGGTGGATGAGCAGTTCTTC.

The chain employs TRBV20-1 and TRBJ2-7; D call uncertain. The CDR3 has 12 residues. Per the germline V gene, CDR1 is DFQATT and CDR2 is SNEGSKA (reference sequence). Trimming took off 6 bases at V and 0 bases at J, with 9 bases between the two ends. For the CDR3, the DNA is TGCAGTGCCCTATTTGACTCCTACGAGCAGTACTTC. This sequence encodes CSALFDSYEQYF.

This clonotype was seen more than once but under ten times. The chain combines TRBV27 with TRBJ2-7, with TRBD2 matching 10 bases. The CDR3 runs 15 residues. The J segment lost 0 bases and the V segment lost 5 bases, leaving 4 bases of the junction unmatched. The germline V gene has CDR1 MNHEY and CDR2 SMNVEV (reference sequence). The CDR3, as DNA: TGTGCCAGCAGTATTGGGACTAGCGACTCCTACGAGCAGTACTTC. Protein: CASSIGTSDSYEQYF.

The chain combines TRBV24-1 with TRBJ2-1, with TRBD2 matching 7 bases. With 4 bases clipped from V and 13 bases from J, the junction kept 9 bases outside the gene matches. CDR3 length equals 13 residues. CDR1 and CDR2 (germline): KGHDR, SFDVKD. CDR3 in amino acids: CATSDPNRDYQFF. The CDR3 DNA sequence: TGTGCCACCAGTGACCCCAACCGGGACTATCAGTTCTTC.